This TCR beta chain was captured in a study of cytomegalovirus exposure and HLA in healthy donors. The PCR contained 60 Vbeta and 13 Jbeta primers. Assay: immunoSEQ multiplex PCR; the TCRdb copy retains only in-frame clones and omits some. The table shows approximately 97,000 clones, with 81% occurring only once. V trimming: 4 bases; J trimming: 7 bases; junction bases outside the gene matches: 6. The CDR3 is 13 amino acids. Germline V gene lookup returns CDR1 MNHEY and CDR2 SVGAGI. The genes are TRBV6-5 and TRBJ1-2; 7 positions agree with TRBD1. The sample consisted of PBMCs. This TCR derives from a woman aged 70-85 years in good health and CMV-seropositive. Here the CDR3 DNA reads TGTGCCAGCAGTTCGACAGGGCCTCGTGGCTACACCTTC. Translating gives CASSSTGPRGYTF.